These T cell receptor beta chains were read from a single sample in a study of blood T cell repertoires in COVID-19. Method: immunoSEQ multiplex PCR; TCRdb's copy keeps in-frame clones and lacks some. The data contain 200,000 to 250,000 clones, 84% of them seen just once; the ten biggest clones take up around 1.5%. The material sequenced was peripheral blood. Receptors originate from a woman aged 40 to 49 who had recovered from COVID-19. The CDR3 runs from the conserved cysteine through the conserved F or W. A D gene is named only where the DNA matches it firmly. Only part of the rows carry a size: once, few, many, or a class if the clone is expanded.

abundance	v_gene	j_gene	d_gene	CDR3nt	CDR3aa
-	TRBV25-1	TRBJ2-3	-	TGTGCCAGCAGTACGCGGGGTCGCACAGATACGCAGTATTTT	CASSTRGRTDTQYF
-	TRBV5-1	TRBJ2-5	-	TGCGCCAGCAGCTTGGAATATAGCGTAGTAGAGACCCAGTACTTC	CASSLEYSVVETQYF
-	TRBV11-3	TRBJ2-1	TRBD2	TGTGCCAGCAGCTTAGAGGGACTAGCGGGGGCTGAGCAGTTCTTC	CASSLEGLAGAEQFF
once	TRBV5-6	TRBJ2-2	-	TGTGCCAGCAGCTTGGTACAGAACACCGGGGAGCTGTTTTTT	CASSLVQNTGELFF
-	TRBV12-3/TRBV12-4	TRBJ1-1	-	TGTGCCAGCAGCCCAACAGGCAACACTGAAGCTTTCTTT	CASSPTGNTEAFF
-	TRBV27	TRBJ2-3	-	TGTGCCAGCGGGGGCCCGCTATGGGATACGCAGTATTTT	CASGGPLWDTQYF
-	TRBV25-1	TRBJ2-3	-	TGTGCCAGCAGTAAGAATCCGGGGGAGAGCACAGATACGCAGTATTTT	CASSKNPGESTDTQYF
-	TRBV7-2	TRBJ2-1	-	TGTGCCAGCAGCTGGGGCAGGGATAACAATGAGCAGTTCTTC	CASSWGRDNNEQFF
few	TRBV19	TRBJ2-3	-	TGTGCCAGCTCGTCCTCAGCAGGGAAAGCTATGCAGTATTTT	CASSSSAGKAMQYF
-	TRBV25-1	TRBJ1-2	TRBD1	TGTGCCAGCAGTATGCAGGGGGCTGGGGGCTACACCTTC	CASSMQGAGGYTF
-	TRBV28	TRBJ1-1	TRBD1	TGTGCCAGCAGTTCTGGACCGTGGACAGGGGGCACTGAAGCTTTCTTT	CASSSGPWTGGTEAFF
-	TRBV6-2/TRBV6-3	TRBJ2-7	TRBD1	TGTGCCAGCAGTTCCGGGACAGCGAGCTCCTACGAGCAGTACTTC	CASSSGTASSYEQYF
-	TRBV6-2/TRBV6-3	TRBJ2-7	TRBD1	TGTGCCAGCAGTTCGACAGGGTATCACGAGCAGTACTTC	CASSSTGYHEQYF
-	TRBV18	TRBJ2-7	TRBD1	TGTGCCAGCTCAACACACGACAGGGGCGGGGACGAGCAGTACTTC	CASSTHDRGGDEQYF
-	TRBV3-1/TRBV3-2	TRBJ1-2	-	TGTGCCAGCAGCCCCCGACAGGTCCCTTGGGATGGCTACACCTTC	CASSPRQVPWDGYTF
-	TRBV7-2	TRBJ2-1	TRBD2	TGTGCCAGCAGCTTAGATCGGGAGGGTGTCGATGAGCAGTTCTTC	CASSLDREGVDEQFF
-	TRBV19	TRBJ1-1	TRBD1	TGTGCCAGTCTGACTCAGGGGGCACCGAGTGAAGCTTTCTTT	CASLTQGAPSEAFF
-	TRBV2	TRBJ1-3	-	TGTGCCAGCAGTGTGAAGCGGACAGTCTCCTCTGGAAACACCATATATTTT	CASSVKRTVSSGNTIYF
-	TRBV7-6	TRBJ1-4	-	TGTGCCAGCAGCTTAGACGTGGCAAGTAATGAAAAACTGTTTTTT	CASSLDVASNEKLFF
once	TRBV5-5	TRBJ1-2	-	TGTGCCAGCAGCTTGGGTCCCGGGGATGGCTACACCTTC	CASSLGPGDGYTF
-	TRBV5-4	TRBJ2-7	-	TGTGCCAGCAGCTTGGACGCACATTCTAGCTCCTACGAGCAGTACTTC	CASSLDAHSSSYEQYF
-	TRBV24-1	TRBJ2-2	-	TGTGCCACCAGTGATTGGGGGGGCGCCAACACCGGGGAGCTGTTTTTT	CATSDWGGANTGELFF
-	TRBV12-3/TRBV12-4	TRBJ1-6	-	TGTGCCAGCAGTGAGGGTTTCTCACCCCTCCACTTT	CASSEGFSPLHF
-	TRBV27	TRBJ2-2	TRBD2	TGTGCCAGCAAGACTAGCGGGGGGACTAGCACCGGGGAGCTGTTTTTT	CASKTSGGTSTGELFF
few	TRBV3-1/TRBV3-2	TRBJ1-1	TRBD1	TGTGCCAGCAGCCCTGGGACAGGGAAAGGCACTGAAGCTTTCTTT	CASSPGTGKGTEAFF
-	TRBV3-1/TRBV3-2	TRBJ1-2	-	TGTGCCAGCAGCCATTCTAGAGGAGGCTACACCTTC	CASSHSRGGYTF
-	TRBV24-1	TRBJ2-1	-	TGTGCCACCAGTGATAATAATCGGGACATCTCACAGCAGTTCTTC	CATSDNNRDISQQFF